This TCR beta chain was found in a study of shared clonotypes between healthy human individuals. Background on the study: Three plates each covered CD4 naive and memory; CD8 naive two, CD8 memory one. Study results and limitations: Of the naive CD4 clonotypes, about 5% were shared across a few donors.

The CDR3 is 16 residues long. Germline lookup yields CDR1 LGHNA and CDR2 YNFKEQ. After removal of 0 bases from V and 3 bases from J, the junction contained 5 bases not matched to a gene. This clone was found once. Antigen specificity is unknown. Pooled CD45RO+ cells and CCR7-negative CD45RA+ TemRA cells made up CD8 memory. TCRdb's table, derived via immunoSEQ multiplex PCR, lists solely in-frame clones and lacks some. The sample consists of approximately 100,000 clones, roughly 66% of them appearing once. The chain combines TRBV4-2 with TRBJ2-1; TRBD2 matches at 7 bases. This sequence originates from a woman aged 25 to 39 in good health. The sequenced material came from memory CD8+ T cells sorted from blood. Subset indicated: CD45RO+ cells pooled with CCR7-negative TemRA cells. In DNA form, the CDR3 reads TGTGCCAGCAGCCAAGATTGGTCTAGCGGCTACAATGAGCAGTTCTTC. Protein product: CASSQDWSSGYNEQFF.